Listed here are 28 T cell receptor beta chains from one sample, sequenced in a study of low-dose radiotherapy and immunotherapy resistance in tumors (dated by TCRdb to between 2021 and 2024). To make first-strand cDNA, Superscript III was used along with a set of TRAV- and TRBV-specific primers so that both the TCRalpha and TCRbeta chains were covered. TCRs were amplified with Phusion for 20 to 25 PCR cycles, with a constant-region primer paired with the adapter attached to the V primers. TCRdb reprocessed the public reads (quality trimming at Q25 with fastp, clone calling with MiXCR) and kept in-frame beta chains. Each record represents a unique CDR3 protein, reported with the most common genes and DNA among its rows. This sample is represented by about 12,000 distinct CDR3 sequences; roughly 80% of them were singletons. Together, the top ten hold 3.4% of the sample. Receptors originate from a human donor with advanced metastatic prostate, ovarian, gallbladder or colorectal cancer (not recorded which). This table probably holds off-target reads from a library built for another chain.

This chain uses TRBV18 with TRBJ1-6; D is perhaps TRBD1 (6 bases). Germline-derived CDR1 and CDR2 are KGHSH and LQKENI. V lost 6 bases and J 5 bases, leaving 14 bases between the germline ends. This CDR3 region has 15 residues. The CDR3 region has the DNA TGTGCCAGCTCGAGAGGCAGGGGTGATAATTCACCCCTCCACTTT. Translation: CASSRGRGDNSPLHF.

This chain uses TRBV3-1 with TRBJ1-4; no reliable D call. With 1 base removed from V and 7 bases from J, the gap between germline ends came to 13 bases. Per the germline V gene, CDR1 is LGHDT and CDR2 is YNNKEL (reference sequence). This CDR3 comprises 15 residues. The CDR3: CASSQVGPWGEKLFF. The DNA for the CDR3 is TGTGCCAGCAGCCAAGTTGGGCCCTGGGGTGAAAAACTGTTTTTT. The variable domain in full, completed from reference TRBV3-1 and TRBJ1-4, reads DTAVSQTPKYLVTQMGNDKSIKCEQNLGHDTMYWYKQDSKKFLKIMFSYNNKELIINETVPNRFSPKSPDKAHLNLHINSLELGDSAVYFCASSQVGPWGEKLFFGSGTQLSVL.

This sequence joins TRBV7-2 and TRBJ2-5; 8 bases agree with TRBD1. Germline trimming cut 4 bases from V and 7 bases from J; bases unmatched to any gene: 14. This CDR3 is 16 amino acids long. The germline V gene has CDR1 SGHTA and CDR2 FQGNSA. The CDR3, as DNA: TGTGCCAGCAGCTCCGGGACAGGTTCCAACAAGGGGACCCAGTACTTC. As protein: CASSSGTGSNKGTQYF.

The chain has TRBV9 and TRBJ1-6; D may be TRBD1 (5 bases). Trimming cost V 7 bases and J 4 bases, with 9 bases left between them. Germline V gene lookup returns CDR1 SGDLS and CDR2 YYNGEE. The CDR3 sequence is 13 residues long. In DNA, the CDR3 is TGTGCCAGCGGGACCGGGTATAATTCACCCCTCCACTTT. Amino acid sequence: CASGTGYNSPLHF.

V gene TRBV29-1 combines with J gene TRBJ1-2; the D gene is possibly TRBD1 (5 bases). The CDR3 length is 12 residues. V was trimmed by 1 base and J by 3 bases, leaving 6 bases between them. CDR1 and CDR2 (germline): SQVTM, ANQGSEA. In DNA form, the CDR3 reads TGCAGCGTTGAAGCCAGGGACTATGGCTACACCTTC. Its protein product is CSVEARDYGYTF.

The V call is TRBV12-3 or TRBV12-4, the J call TRBJ2-3; possible D gene TRBD2, 5 bases. With 5 bases removed from V and 2 bases from J, the gap between germline ends came to 14 bases. The CDR3 loop spans 15 amino acids. The CDR3 here is CASSLTSGNTDTQYF. CDR3 sequence (DNA): TGTGCCAGCAGTCTAACCAGCGGAAACACAGATACGCAGTATTTT.

The chain couples TRBV20-1 to TRBJ2-1; TRBD2 aligns across 8 bases. V lost 0 bases to trimming and J lost 7 bases; unmatched junction nucleotides: 8. This CDR3 has 15 amino acids. Germline V gene lookup returns CDR1 DFQATT and CDR2 SNEGSKA (reference sequence). The CDR3 DNA is TGCAGTGCTAGAGATGGAGCGGGAGTATCAAATGAGCAGTTCTTC. It encodes CSARDGAGVSNEQFF.

The V gene is TRBV6-2 or TRBV6-3, the J gene TRBJ2-7; a possible D gene is TRBD1 (8 bases). V was cut by 5 bases and J by 1 base, with 18 bases left in between. From germline, CDR1 is MNHEY and CDR2 SVGEGT. The CDR3 length is 16 residues. Written as DNA, the CDR3 is TGTGCCAGCAGTGAAGCGGGACAGGTGGGTTCCTACGAGCAGTACTTC. Translated, it gives CASSEAGQVGSYEQYF.

The rearrangement links TRBV7-9 to TRBJ2-1; D gene ambiguous. V was shortened by 5 bases and J by 7 bases, with 21 bases between the two germline ends. Germline V lookup: CDR1 SEHNR, CDR2 FQNEAQ (reference sequence). CDR3 length: 16 amino acids. In DNA form, the CDR3 reads TGTGCCAGCAGCGAGATGGGTGGCCGTTCGATGAATGAGCAGTTCTTC. Amino acids: CASSEMGGRSMNEQFF.

The rearrangement joins TRBV5-1 to TRBJ2-3; TRBD2 matches 10 bases. The CDR3 is 18 amino acids. Germline V gives CDR1 SGHRS, CDR2 YFSETQ. The J segment lost 6 bases and the V segment lost 4 bases, leaving 17 bases of the junction unmatched. This CDR3 is CASSRGSSGRSASDTQYF. The CDR3 DNA reads TGCGCCAGCAGCCGTGGATCTAGCGGGAGATCAGCGTCGGATACGCAGTATTTT. The full variable domain, rest sourced from reference TRBV5-1 and TRBJ2-3, is KAGVTQTPRYLIKTRGQQVTLSCSPISGHRSVSWYQQTPGQGLQFLFEYFSETQRNKGNFPGRFSGRQFSNSRSEMNVSTLELGDSALYLCASSRGSSGRSASDTQYFGPGTRLTVL.

J is TRBJ1-1 and V is TRBV5-1; D unclear. Trimming took off 0 bases at V and 0 bases at J, with 9 bases between the two ends. CDR3 size: 15 residues. Germline CDR1 and CDR2: SGHRS and YFSETQ. The CDR3 bases are TGCGCCAGCAGCTTGGAAGAGGGTTTGAACACTGAAGCTTTCTTT. This translates into CASSLEEGLNTEAFF. The whole variable domain, remainder taken from reference TRBV5-1 and TRBJ1-1, is KAGVTQTPRYLIKTRGQQVTLSCSPISGHRSVSWYQQTPGQGLQFLFEYFSETQRNKGNFPGRFSGRQFSNSRSEMNVSTLELGDSALYLCASSLEEGLNTEAFFGQGTRLTVV.

This clonotype was found a few times. This chain joins TRBV28 and TRBJ2-3, with D possibly being TRBD1 or TRBD2 (6 bases each). CDR3 size: 17 residues. Trimming removed 6 bases from V and 0 bases from J, with 19 bases in between. Germline lookup yields CDR1 MDHEN and CDR2 SYDVKM. The CDR3, as DNA: TGTGCCAGCAGCTACATACGGGGGCAGTTTAGCACAGATACGCAGTATTTT. Protein sequence: CASSYIRGQFSTDTQYF.

Here the CDR3 reads CASSGGTGFYNEQFF. The CDR3 region has the DNA TGTGCCAGCAGTGGAGGGACAGGGTTCTACAATGAGCAGTTCTTC. The rearrangement links TRBV27 to TRBJ2-1; TRBD1 matches 9 bases. V shed 5 bases and J 3 bases; nucleotides not matched to a gene: 5. This CDR3 region has 15 residues. Germline V CDR1 and CDR2: MNHEY, SMNVEV (reference sequence).

This clonotype was counted between two and nine times. V and J are TRBV20-1 and TRBJ1-1; D is uncertain. Germline V gene lookup returns CDR1 DFQATT and CDR2 SNEGSKA (reference sequence). CDR3 length: 14 amino acids. V was trimmed by 0 bases and J by 7 bases, leaving 15 bases between them. The CDR3 region is CSARERVGNGEAFF. The CDR3 coding sequence is TGCAGTGCTAGAGAGCGGGTCGGCAATGGTGAAGCTTTCTTT.

The CDR3 DNA follows: TGTGCCAGCAGCCCCGACGGGGCTAACTATGGCTACACCTTC. Protein sequence: CASSPDGANYGYTF. The J gene is TRBJ1-2, the V gene TRBV28, with D uncertain. Trimming stripped 6 bases from V and 0 bases from J, with 11 bases between. Germline V CDR1 and CDR2: MDHEN, SYDVKM. The CDR3 sequence is 14 residues long.

The chain joins TRBV19 to TRBJ2-1; 7 positions agree with TRBD1. The CDR3 totals 13 residues. CDR1 LNHDA and CDR2 SQIVND come from the germline V gene (reference sequence). V gave up 7 bases and J gave up 3 bases; unmatched junction bases: 3. CDR3 DNA sequence: TGTGCCAGTAACGCAGGGGGCTACAATGAGCAGTTCTTC. This codes for CASNAGGYNEQFF.

The chain joins TRBV20-1 to TRBJ2-2; possible D gene TRBD1, 6 bases. Trimming took off 0 bases at V and 4 bases at J, with 18 bases between the two ends. Germline-derived CDR1 and CDR2 are DFQATT and SNEGSKA (reference sequence). This CDR3 has 17 residues. The CDR3 DNA is TGCAGTGCTAGAGATAGGGTCAGGGGATCCAGCACCGGGGAGCTGTTTTTT. Amino acids: CSARDRVRGSSTGELFF.

V and J are TRBV6-8 and TRBJ2-3, with 11 positions matching TRBD2. Germline CDR1 MNHGY, CDR2 SAAAGT. V shed 5 bases and J 8 bases; nucleotides not matched to a gene: 6. The CDR3 loop spans 14 amino acids. The DNA of the CDR3 is TGTGCCAGCAGTGAAGGGCTAGCGGGAGGTACGCAGTATTTT. This encodes CASSEGLAGGTQYF.

There are a few counts of this clonotype. The chain couples TRBV6-6 to TRBJ2-1; D may be TRBD2 (6 bases). CDR1 MNHNY and CDR2 SVGAGI come from the germline V gene (reference sequence). V lost 4 bases to trimming and J lost 9 bases, with 10 bases between them. The CDR3 is 12 amino acids. The CDR3 here is CASSWRASEQFF. DNA of the CDR3: TGTGCCAGCAGTTGGAGGGCAAGTGAGCAGTTCTTC.

This clonotype was recorded only once. This chain links TRBV12-3 or TRBV12-4 with TRBJ1-1; D is ambiguous. The CDR3 runs 13 residues. V was cut by 1 base and J by 1 base, with 4 bases left in between. Written as DNA, the CDR3 is TGTGCCAGCAGTTTAGGGCAGAACACTGAAGCTTTCTTT. This sequence encodes CASSLGQNTEAFF.

This clonotype was found once. The chain is built from TRBV6-1 and TRBJ2-3, with TRBD2 as a possible D gene (6 bases). Germline assignment: CDR1 MNHNS and CDR2 SASEGT. This CDR3 has 18 residues. V was cut by 4 bases and J by 0 bases, with 20 bases left in between. CDR3 sequence (DNA): TGTGCCAGCAGTGGGGCGGGGAGCAGTCGAGGGAGCACAGATACGCAGTATTTT. Translation: CASSGAGSSRGSTDTQYF.

CDR3 in amino acids: CSVDLGRAGGEQFF. In nucleotides, the CDR3 is TGCAGCGTTGACCTAGGGCGAGCCGGGGGTGAGCAGTTCTTC. The chain couples TRBV29-1 to TRBJ2-1, with D possibly matching TRBD2 (6 bases). V was trimmed by 3 bases and J by 9 bases, leaving 18 bases between them. CDR3 length: 14 amino acids. Per the germline V gene, CDR1 is SQVTM and CDR2 is ANQGSEA.

This clonotype was counted a single time. The chain couples TRBV29-1 to TRBJ2-2, with D possibly TRBD1 on 5 matching bases. Trimming left V 3 bases short and J 0 bases short, with 5 bases between. Germline values: CDR1 SQVTM, CDR2 ANQGSEA. This CDR3 comprises 13 residues. The CDR3: CSVETANTGELFF. CDR3 in DNA: TGCAGCGTTGAGACAGCGAACACCGGGGAGCTGTTTTTT.

The V gene is TRBV28, the J gene TRBJ1-2; TRBD1 aligns across 8 bases. From germline, CDR1 is MDHEN and CDR2 SYDVKM. This CDR3 has 17 amino acids. J was trimmed by 6 bases and V by 3 bases; bases with no gene match: 15. Written as DNA, the CDR3 is TGTGCCAGCAGTTTTGCGGGCAGGGGGCCGATTTCGGATGGCTACACCTTC. It is translated as CASSFAGRGPISDGYTF.

There are a few counts of this clonotype. This rearrangement joins TRBV29-1 to TRBJ2-5; 7 nucleotides match TRBD1. The CDR3 is made up of 13 amino acids. Trimming removed 6 bases from V and 4 bases from J; junction bases left unmatched: 8. CDR1 SQVTM and CDR2 ANQGSEA come from the germline V gene. The CDR3 DNA follows: TGCAGCGTCGAATTAAACAGGGGAGAGACCCAGTACTTC. Translating it yields CSVELNRGETQYF.

V gene TRBV30 combines with J gene TRBJ2-6; D gene ambiguous. Deletions cut 0 bases from V and 0 bases from J, with 12 bases between. In germline, CDR1 is GTSNPN, CDR2 SVGIG (reference sequence). The CDR3 consists of 17 residues. CDR3: CAWSVLPRISGANVLTF. In nucleotides, the CDR3 is TGTGCCTGGAGTGTACTCCCCCGTATCTCTGGGGCCAACGTCCTGACTTTC. Variable domain in full (rest from reference TRBV30 and TRBJ2-6): SQTIHQWPATLVQPVGSPLSLECTVEGTSNPNLYWYRQAAGRGLQLLFYSVGIGQISSEVPQNLSASRPQDRQFILSSKKLLLSDSGFYLCAWSVLPRISGANVLTFGAGSRLTVL.

This clonotype showed up just once. The chain employs TRBV26 and TRBJ2-2. TRBV26 is termed a pseudogene. The CDR3 spans 13 residues. This CDR3 is CASSSPDRGELFF. The DNA for the CDR3 is TGTGCCAGCAGTTCCCCCGACCGAGGGGAGCTGTTTTTT.

This clonotype showed up just a few times. This chain connects TRBV12-3 or TRBV12-4 to TRBJ1-2; D perhaps matches TRBD1 (6 bases). V was cut by 3 bases and J by 1 base, with 9 bases left in between. The CDR3 length is 14 residues. CDR3 residues: CASSFNRVNYGYTF. The CDR3 nucleotides read TGTGCCAGCAGTTTTAACAGGGTTAACTATGGCTACACCTTC.